This is a list of T cell receptor beta chains from one sample in a study of blood T cell repertoires in COVID-19. Using immunoSEQ multiplex PCR, the repertoire was profiled, and TCRdb retains in-frame clones only, with some absent. The table shows roughly 100,000 clones, with about 76% occurring only once. Sample: peripheral blood. The source of these receptors is a man older than 75 with acute or convalescent COVID-19. The CDR3 runs from the conserved cysteine through the conserved F or W. The D gene is left open where the match is weak. Not every row has a clone size; where given, it reads once, few, many or a size class.

NA	TRBV6-4	TRBJ2-1	NA	TGTGCCAGCAGTATTAGCGTATACAATGAGCAGTTCTTC	CASSISVYNEQFF
NA	TRBV30	TRBJ1-1	NA	TGTGCCTGGAGTGCCCAGCAGGGAACGGAGGCTTTCTTT	CAWSAQQGTEAFF
NA	TRBV29-1	TRBJ2-7	TRBD2	TGCAGCGTTTTCTTAGCGGGAGGCTCCTACGAGCAGTACTTC	CSVFLAGGSYEQYF
NA	TRBV7-2	TRBJ2-7	TRBD2	TGTGCCAGCAGCCGGAGGTCCGGGAGCGGGAGGGCCCAATACGAGCAGTACTTC	CASSRRSGSGRAQYEQYF
NA	TRBV27	TRBJ2-7	TRBD2	TGTGCCAGCAGTTCCATTTCTAGCGGGAGCCCTTACGAGCAGTACTTC	CASSSISSGSPYEQYF
NA	TRBV4-2	TRBJ2-2	TRBD2	TGTGCCAGCAGCCAAGGGCAAGCGGGAGTTGCCGGGGAGCTGTTTTTT	CASSQGQAGVAGELFF
NA	TRBV10-1	TRBJ2-2	TRBD2	TGCGCCAGCAGCACTAGCGGGACCAACACCGGGGAGCTGTTTTTT	CASSTSGTNTGELFF
NA	TRBV6-5	TRBJ1-1	NA	TGTGCCAGCAGTTACTCGGGGGAGGGGACTGAAGCTTTCTTT	CASSYSGEGTEAFF
once	TRBV28	TRBJ2-3	TRBD1	TGTGCCAGCAGTTCACAGGGGGCTTTGGTCTTTGATACGCAGTATTTT	CASSSQGALVFDTQYF
NA	TRBV4-3	TRBJ2-7	TRBD2	TGCGCCAGCAGCCAAGAGCCGCCTACTAGCGGGAGGTACGAGCAGTACTTC	CASSQEPPTSGRYEQYF
NA	TRBV4-3	TRBJ1-5	TRBD1	TGCGCCAGCAGCCCCCACTTAAGGACAGGGGGCAATCAGCCCCAGCATTTT	CASSPHLRTGGNQPQHF
NA	TRBV28	TRBJ1-3	NA	TGTGCCAGCACTACGGGGAGCTCTGGAAACACCATATATTTT	CASTTGSSGNTIYF
NA	TRBV27	TRBJ2-1	TRBD2	TGTGCCAGCAGTCCCCGACTAGCGGGAGAGGGGTTCAATGAGCAGTTCTTC	CASSPRLAGEGFNEQFF
NA	TRBV29-1	TRBJ2-7	TRBD1	TGCAGCGTTGCGACAGGGGCCTCCTACGAGCAGTACTTC	CSVATGASYEQYF
NA	TRBV27	TRBJ2-2	TRBD2	TGTGCCAGCAGTTTATCGAGACTAGCGGGGGGGACCGGGGAGCTGTTTTTT	CASSLSRLAGGTGELFF
NA	TRBV28	TRBJ2-3	TRBD1	TGTGCCAGCAGTTTCTTCGGACAGGGAACGGGTACGCAGTATTTT	CASSFFGQGTGTQYF
NA	TRBV10-3	TRBJ1-6	NA	TGTGCCATCAGTGAATCAGGGGCCTTACTTTATTCACCCCTCCACTTT	CAISESGALLYSPLHF
NA	TRBV5-8	TRBJ1-1	NA	TGTGCCAGCAGCTTACACAGGACGAACACTGAAGCTTTCTTT	CASSLHRTNTEAFF
NA	TRBV7-2	TRBJ1-4	TRBD1	TGTGCCAGCAGCTTGACGACAGGGTCGAACGAAAAACTGTTTTTT	CASSLTTGSNEKLFF
NA	TRBV6-2/TRBV6-3	TRBJ2-2	TRBD2	TGTGCCAGCAGTTACTCGATAGGCGGGCTAGCGGGATTCACCGGGGAGCTGTTTTTT	CASSYSIGGLAGFTGELFF
NA	TRBV7-9	TRBJ1-1	NA	TGTGCCAGCAGCTTACAGGGTGGCACTGAAGCTTTCTTT	CASSLQGGTEAFF
NA	TRBV7-3	TRBJ1-2	NA	TGTGCCAGCAGCCAAGACGGGACTTCCTATGGCTACACCTTC	CASSQDGTSYGYTF
once	TRBV6-4	TRBJ1-1	NA	TGTGCCAGCAGTGACCAACCGGGGATATCGAACACTGAAGCTTTCTTT	CASSDQPGISNTEAFF
NA	TRBV5-1	TRBJ2-2	TRBD2	TGCGCCAGCAGCTTGGACGGGGGGAGCAGCACCGGGGAGCTGTTTTTT	CASSLDGGSSTGELFF
NA	TRBV9	TRBJ2-1	NA	TGTGCCAGCAGCGACGGGAGCGGATCCTACAATGAGCAGTTCTTC	CASSDGSGSYNEQFF
NA	TRBV5-4	TRBJ1-1	NA	TGTGCCAGCAGCCCCGAGGTTTTAGGAGGAGAAGCTTTCTTT	CASSPEVLGGEAFF
NA	TRBV9	TRBJ1-2	NA	TGTGCCAGCAGCGCCCTGCCGGGTAACTATGGCTACACCTTC	CASSALPGNYGYTF
NA	TRBV19	TRBJ2-2	TRBD2	TGTGCCAGTAGTGTAGCGGGGAACACCGGGGAGCTGTTTTTT	CASSVAGNTGELFF
NA	TRBV10-2	TRBJ2-2	TRBD1	TGCGCCAGCACGGCGACAGGGTCTGACACCGGGGAGCTGTTTTTT	CASTATGSDTGELFF
NA	TRBV10-3	TRBJ2-5	TRBD1	TGTGCCACCAAAAATCCCGGGACAGGGATCGAGACCCAGTACTTC	CATKNPGTGIETQYF
NA	TRBV6-5	TRBJ1-6	NA	TGTGCCAGCAGTTACTCGCCAGGGACTTATTCACCCCTCCACTTT	CASSYSPGTYSPLHF
NA	TRBV10-3	TRBJ2-1	TRBD2	TGTGCCATCAGTGTGCGGGAGAACAATGAGCAGTTCTTC	CAISVRENNEQFF